A single sample gave rise to the 10 T cell receptor beta chains below, sequenced in a study of human CD8 memory T cell subsets. UMI-labeled 5' RACE was used to make TCR beta libraries. Reanalyzing the 5' RACE reads, TCRdb keeps one entry per CDR3 protein, without DNA. Here the sample table reports several thousand distinct CDR3 sequences. Sequencing used CD8+ effector memory T cells (TEM) sorted from PBMCs. Subset described: effector memory CD8 T cells, CCR7- CD45RO+ CD95+. The receptors were sampled from a human donor in good health.

The V and J genes are TRBV27 and TRBJ1-4. The CDR3 spans 14 residues. Germline V gives CDR1 MNHEY, CDR2 SMNVEV (reference sequence). CDR3: CASSSGWGNEKLFF.

The gene calls are TRBV2 and TRBJ1-1; the TRBD1 assignment by TCRdb is unverifiable without DNA. The CDR3 covers 12 residues. The V gene's germline CDR1 is SNHLY and CDR2 FYNNEI. Here the CDR3 reads CATLGMNTEAFF.

CDR3: CASSSPGAPYEQYF. The chain employs TRBV7-9 and TRBJ2-7; no DNA is available, so the TRBD1 call from TCRdb remains unchecked. Germline V lookup: CDR1 SEHNR, CDR2 FQNEAQ (reference sequence). This CDR3 comprises 14 residues.

This clonotype is classed as medium-sized by frequency. This chain joins TRBV29-1 and TRBJ2-1. CDR3 length: 11 amino acids. Germline V gene sequence: CDR1 SQVTM, CDR2 ANQGSEA. The CDR3 spells CSVEHYNEQFF.

The J gene is TRBJ2-7, the V gene TRBV6-2 or TRBV6-3; the D call from TCRdb, TRBD1, cannot be confirmed without DNA. CDR1 is MNHEY, CDR2 SVGEGT, per germline. The CDR3 is 15 residues long. The CDR3 sequence: CASTFPGGFRSEQYF.

In terms of frequency, this clonotype is medium-sized (0.01 to 0.1%). CDR3 residues: CASSYWQGVEQYF. The chain is built from TRBV6-2 or TRBV6-3 and TRBJ2-7; TCRdb designates TRBD1, a call that cannot be tested without DNA. Germline V CDR1 and CDR2: MNHEY, SVGEGT. This CDR3 is built from 13 residues.

The chain is built from TRBV28 and TRBJ1-5. Germline V lookup: CDR1 MDHEN, CDR2 SYDVKM. The CDR3 runs 14 residues. The CDR3 protein is CASSLLESNQPQHF. Combining the CDR3 with reference TRBV28 and TRBJ1-5 gives the whole variable domain DVKVTQSSRYLVKRTGEKVFLECVQDMDHENMFWYRQDPGLGLRLIYFSYDVKMKEKGDIPEGYSVSREKKERFSLILESASTNQTSMYLCASSLLESNQPQHFGDGTRLSIL.

V usage is TRBV27 and J usage is TRBJ2-7; absent DNA, TCRdb's TRBD2 call cannot be checked. This CDR3 region has 17 residues. Germline CDR1 is MNHEY and CDR2 is SMNVEV (reference sequence). CDR3 in amino acids: CASSLRRASGRTDEQYF.

The chain has TRBV6-6 and TRBJ2-3. There are 16 residues in the CDR3. Germline V gives CDR1 MNHNY, CDR2 SVGAGI (reference sequence). The chain's CDR3 is CASSYLAIGSTDTQYF.

CDR3 residues: CASSLRSGGAYETQYF. The chain carries TRBV27 and TRBJ2-5; there is no DNA to check the TCRdb D call of TRBD2. The CDR3 extends over 16 amino acids. CDR1 and CDR2 from the germline V gene are MNHEY and SMNVEV (reference sequence).